There are a few counts of the clone carrying this T cell receptor beta chain. These data are taken from a study of CD8+ T cells in alopecia areata. Reverse transcription of extracted RNA yielded cDNA, which provided the sequencing template. Some clones are missing from TCRdb's copy, which holds only in-frame ones; the method was immunoSEQ multiplex PCR. The sample yields more than 95,000 clones, around 48% seen once. This CDR3 comprises 14 residues. Looked up from germline, CDR1 is SQVTM and CDR2 is ANQGSEA. Trimming pared 6 bases from V and 7 bases from J, leaving 19 bases between. The source of this sequence is a human donor with alopecia areata. The rearrangement uses TRBV29-1 and TRBJ2-4, with D possibly being TRBD1 or TRBD2 (5 bases each). Sequencing was performed on NKG2D-low CD8+ T cells sorted from blood. In DNA form, the CDR3 reads TGCAGCGTGGGGACGGACCTAAACGGGAACATTCAGTACTTC. Translated: CSVGTDLNGNIQYF.